These T cell receptor beta chains were read from a single sample in a study of T cells in Graves' hyperthyroidism and ophthalmopathy. TCRdb reanalysed the multiplex PCR reads using MiXCR and keeps one entry per CDR3 protein. The sample records 400,000 to 500,000 distinct CDR3 sequences, approximately 15% being singletons. The specimen sequenced was blood. These receptors came from a woman aged 18 to 35 with Graves' hyperthyroidism. Each CDR3 is given with its conserved first and last residue. The D gene is left open where the match is weak. The listing skips clone size in some rows; elsewhere it reads once, few, many or a size class.

CDR3 DNA: TGTGCCAGCAGCCAAGAGGACCTGGGCACAGATACGCAGTATTTT
CDR3 protein: CASSQEDLGTDTQYF
clone size: NA
J gene: TRBJ2-3
D gene: NA
V gene: TRBV3-1

CDR3 DNA: TGTGCCAGCAGCCAAGGTCTATTGGGAGGGCCCCACGAGCAGTACTTC
CDR3 protein: CASSQGLLGGPHEQYF
clone size: many
J gene: TRBJ2-7
D gene: TRBD2
V gene: TRBV14

CDR3 DNA: TGTGCCAGCAGCCTCCGGGACATAGATAATTCACCCCTCCACTTT
CDR3 protein: CASSLRDIDNSPLHF
clone size: many
J gene: TRBJ1-6
D gene: NA
V gene: TRBV7-9

CDR3 DNA: TGTGCCAGCAGCTTGGTCGGAGGGGGACCCTACGAGCAGTACTTC
CDR3 protein: CASSLVGGGPYEQYF
clone size: many
J gene: TRBJ2-7
D gene: NA
V gene: TRBV5-6

CDR3 DNA: TGTGCCATAAGGACAGTGCGGGCTGAAGCTTTCTTT
CDR3 protein: CAIRTVRAEAFF
clone size: few
J gene: TRBJ1-1
D gene: NA
V gene: TRBV10-3

CDR3 DNA: TGTGCCAGCAGCCGAAACCGGGGAGGCCTCACCATATATTTT
CDR3 protein: CASSRNRGGLTIYF
clone size: many
J gene: TRBJ1-3
D gene: NA
V gene: TRBV12-3/TRBV12-4

CDR3 DNA: TGTGCCAGCAGAGGGATCGGGACAGGGGGCGGTTTCCTTACAGATACGCAGTATTTT
CDR3 protein: CASRGIGTGGGFLTDTQYF
clone size: many
J gene: TRBJ2-3
D gene: TRBD1
V gene: TRBV12-3/TRBV12-4

CDR3 DNA: TGTGCCAGCTCACCATATGATTCTAGGGGCCCAGACACAGATACGCAGTATTTT
CDR3 protein: CASSPYDSRGPDTDTQYF
clone size: many
J gene: TRBJ2-3
D gene: NA
V gene: TRBV18

CDR3 DNA: TGTGCCAGCAGTAACGGTCGGGGAGGAGCGGGTTTCACAGATACGCAGTATTTT
CDR3 protein: CASSNGRGGAGFTDTQYF
clone size: many
J gene: TRBJ2-3
D gene: NA
V gene: TRBV27

CDR3 DNA: TGCGCCAGCAGCTTCAACACATCACCGGGGGAGACCCAGTACTTC
CDR3 protein: CASSFNTSPGETQYF
clone size: many
J gene: TRBJ2-5
D gene: NA
V gene: TRBV5-1

CDR3 DNA: TGTGCCAGCAGCTTGGACGGGACTAGCGTAACAGATACGCAGTATTTT
CDR3 protein: CASSLDGTSVTDTQYF
clone size: many
J gene: TRBJ2-3
D gene: TRBD2
V gene: TRBV7-2

CDR3 DNA: TGTGCCTGGAACAGGGACGGGAATGAGCAGTTCTTC
CDR3 protein: CAWNRDGNEQFF
clone size: many
J gene: TRBJ2-1
D gene: NA
V gene: TRBV30

CDR3 DNA: TGCGCCACCAGTGCTGATCCCCATCTACCCCAGCATTTT
CDR3 protein: CATSADPHLPQHF
clone size: many
J gene: TRBJ1-5
D gene: NA
V gene: TRBV24-1

CDR3 DNA: TGTGCCAGCAGTGTTGGTTGGCGGAACACTGAAGCTTTCTTT
CDR3 protein: CASSVGWRNTEAFF
clone size: many
J gene: TRBJ1-1
D gene: NA
V gene: TRBV2

CDR3 DNA: TGTGCCAGCGAACAGGGGGTCGGCTATGGCTACACCTTC
CDR3 protein: CASEQGVGYGYTF
clone size: NA
J gene: TRBJ1-2
D gene: TRBD1
V gene: TRBV6-1

CDR3 DNA: TGTGCCACCGGAGGGGCAGGGACGGAGCCCCAGCATTTT
CDR3 protein: CATGGAGTEPQHF
clone size: many
J gene: TRBJ1-5
D gene: NA
V gene: TRBV24-1

CDR3 DNA: TGTGCCATCCGTCGGGAGGGGACTGAAGCTTTCTTT
CDR3 protein: CAIRREGTEAFF
clone size: NA
J gene: TRBJ1-1
D gene: NA
V gene: TRBV10-3

CDR3 DNA: TGTGCCAGCAGTGGCAGGGAAGGAGAGACCCAGTACTTC
CDR3 protein: CASSGREGETQYF
clone size: few
J gene: TRBJ2-5
D gene: NA
V gene: TRBV25-1

CDR3 DNA: TGTGCCAGCGACCCTAGCGGGAGGGGAAACAATGAGCAGTTCTTC
CDR3 protein: CASDPSGRGNNEQFF
clone size: many
J gene: TRBJ2-1
D gene: TRBD2
V gene: TRBV2

CDR3 DNA: TGCGCCAGCAGCAAGGGGGGAAGTGGAGGGACTGGAAACACCATATATTTT
CDR3 protein: CASSKGGSGGTGNTIYF
clone size: few
J gene: TRBJ1-3
D gene: NA
V gene: TRBV4-1

CDR3 DNA: TGTGCCAGCAGCGTAGTGGAGGGCCGGAATGAGCAGTTCTTC
CDR3 protein: CASSVVEGRNEQFF
clone size: NA
J gene: TRBJ2-1
D gene: NA
V gene: TRBV9

CDR3 DNA: TGTGCCAGCTCACGAAGCGGGAGAGGCAACACCGGGGAGCTGTTTTTT
CDR3 protein: CASSRSGRGNTGELFF
clone size: NA
J gene: TRBJ2-2
D gene: TRBD2
V gene: TRBV18

CDR3 DNA: TGTGCCAGCTCACCTACCTTCAGCGGGATCCGATACAATGAGCAGTTCTTC
CDR3 protein: CASSPTFSGIRYNEQFF
clone size: many
J gene: TRBJ2-1
D gene: TRBD2
V gene: TRBV18

CDR3 DNA: TGTGCCTGGAGTGTAGTTGGAGCCGGGGGAAACATTCAGTACTTC
CDR3 protein: CAWSVVGAGGNIQYF
clone size: many
J gene: TRBJ2-4
D gene: NA
V gene: TRBV30

CDR3 DNA: TGTGCCAGCAGTTTATTGGGGATAAGAACTAATGAAAAACTGTTTTTT
CDR3 protein: CASSLLGIRTNEKLFF
clone size: once
J gene: TRBJ1-4
D gene: NA
V gene: TRBV28